Below, one T cell receptor (beta chain) is given with its context. TCRdb's table, derived via immunoSEQ multiplex PCR, lists solely in-frame clones and lacks some. The table has some 310,000 clones, 89% seen once. This sample is drawn from a study of blood T cell repertoires in COVID-19. In germline, CDR1 is SGHTA, CDR2 FQGNSA. There are 16 residues in the CDR3. The V segment lost 1 base and the J segment 8 bases; nucleotides outside the gene matches: 9. Cohort 3 recovered donors had two negative PCRs, clearance, or symptom resolution. This chain links TRBV7-2 with TRBJ2-1, with 9 bases matching TRBD2. Sequences were obtained from PBMCs or T cells enriched from blood (not recorded which). This TCR was recovered from a woman in her twenties or thirties who had recovered from COVID-19. The CDR3 spells CASSLGAGGSTDEQFF. In DNA form, the CDR3 reads TGTGCCAGCAGCTTAGGAGCGGGAGGATCTACGGATGAGCAGTTCTTC.